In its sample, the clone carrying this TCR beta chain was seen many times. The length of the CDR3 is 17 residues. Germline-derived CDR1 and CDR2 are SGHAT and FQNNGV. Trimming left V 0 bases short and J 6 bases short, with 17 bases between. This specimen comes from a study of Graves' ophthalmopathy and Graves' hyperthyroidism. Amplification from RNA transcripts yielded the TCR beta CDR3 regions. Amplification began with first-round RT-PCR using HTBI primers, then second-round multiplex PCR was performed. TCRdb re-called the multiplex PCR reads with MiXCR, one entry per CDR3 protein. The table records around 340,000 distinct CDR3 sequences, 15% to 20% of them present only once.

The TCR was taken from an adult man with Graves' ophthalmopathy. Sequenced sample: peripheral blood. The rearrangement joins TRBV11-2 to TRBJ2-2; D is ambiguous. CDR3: CASSLDLGWPPPGELFF. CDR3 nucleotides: TGTGCCAGCAGCTTAGATCTTGGATGGCCTCCCCCCGGGGAGCTGTTTTTT. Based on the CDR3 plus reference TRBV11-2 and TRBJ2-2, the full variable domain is EAGVAQSPRYKIIEKRQSVAFWCNPISGHATLYWYQQILGQGPKLLIQFQNNGVVDDSQLPKDRFSAERLKGVDSTLKIQPAKLEDSAVYLCASSLDLGWPPPGELFFGEGSRLTVL.